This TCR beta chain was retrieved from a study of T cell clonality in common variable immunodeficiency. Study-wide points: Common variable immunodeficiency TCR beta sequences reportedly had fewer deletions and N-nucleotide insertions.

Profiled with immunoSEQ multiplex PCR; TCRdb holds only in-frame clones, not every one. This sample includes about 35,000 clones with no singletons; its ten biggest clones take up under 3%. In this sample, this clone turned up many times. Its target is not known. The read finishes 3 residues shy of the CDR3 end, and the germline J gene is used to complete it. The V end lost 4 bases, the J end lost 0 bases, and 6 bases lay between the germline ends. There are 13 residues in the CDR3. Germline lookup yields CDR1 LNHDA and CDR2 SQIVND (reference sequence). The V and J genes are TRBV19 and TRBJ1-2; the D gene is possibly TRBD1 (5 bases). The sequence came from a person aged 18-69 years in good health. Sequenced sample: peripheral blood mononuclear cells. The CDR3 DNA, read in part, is TGTGCCAGTAGTAAGACAGCTAACTATGGC. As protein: CASSKTANYG. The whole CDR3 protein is CASSKTANYGYTF.